This T cell receptor (beta chain) is drawn from a study of blood T cell repertoires in COVID-19. Overall study: The United States, Italy and Spain were the sources of the acute and convalescent COVID-19 samples. T cells, B-cell-depleted T cells, or PBMCs provided the cDNA or gDNA that served as material.

The protocol was immunoSEQ multiplex PCR, while the TCRdb copy is restricted to in-frame clones and leaves out a portion. The sample records hundreds of thousands of clones, approximately 86% being singletons. The CDR3 loop spans 14 amino acids. The V end lost 9 bases, the J end lost 1 base, and 16 bases lay between the germline ends. The germline CDR1 and CDR2 sequences are MDHEN and SYDVKM. The V and J genes are TRBV28 and TRBJ2-7; D is unclear. This clonotype originated in a man in his sixties with acute or convalescent COVID-19. Specimen: peripheral blood. The CDR3 region is CASLSTTVSYEQYF. As DNA, the CDR3 is TGTGCCAGTCTATCGACGACTGTTTCCTACGAGCAGTACTTC.